The T cell receptor (beta chain) under discussion was sequenced for a study of blood T cell repertoires in COVID-19. Study at large: Collection of acute and convalescent COVID-19 samples took place in the United States, Italy and Spain. The analysed material was cDNA or gDNA that came from T cells, B-cell-depleted T cells, or PBMCs.

V was cut by 1 base and J by 7 bases, with 19 bases left in between. Germline V gene sequence: CDR1 SGHTA, CDR2 FQGNSA. This CDR3 spans 17 amino acids. Authors' data handling: Estimated nucleated cell counts came from reference gene primer amplification. Profiling relied on immunoSEQ multiplex PCR, and the TCRdb table lists in-frame clones only, not all of them. V and J calls plus clone size are reproduced from that table; the DNA served to infer D and trimming. The sample shows about 110,000 clones, over 70% of them seen only once. This clone was picked up a small number of times. This chain uses TRBV7-2 with TRBJ1-4, with a tentative D call TRBD1 (6 bases). The clonotype originates from a woman aged 50 to 60 with acute or convalescent COVID-19. Sequenced sample: peripheral blood. The DNA for the CDR3 is TGTGCCAGCAGCTTAGATGGGGCCGGGGGGGGCGGTGAAAAACTGTTTTTT. It is translated as CASSLDGAGGGGEKLFF.